A single sample gave rise to the 15 T cell receptor beta chains below, sequenced in a study of patients with pleural tuberculosis. TCRdb independently ran MiXCR on the reads; one entry per CDR3 protein. The table lists some 48,000 distinct CDR3 sequences, 5.5% to 8% of them singletons. These receptor sequences come from a human donor with pleural tuberculosis.

This clonotype was counted many times. The J gene is TRBJ2-5, the V gene TRBV20-1, with a weak D call TRBD1 (5 bases). The germline gives CDR1 DFQATT, CDR2 SNEGSKA (reference sequence). Trimming left V 2 bases short and J 5 bases short, with 12 bases between. The CDR3 sequence is 13 residues long. The CDR3 sequence: CSARSDSSETQYF. In nucleotides, the CDR3 is TGCAGTGCTAGAAGTGACAGTTCGGAGACCCAGTACTTC.

V gene TRBV11-2 combines with J gene TRBJ2-7; weak D call: TRBD2 (6 bases). The CDR3 contains 14 residues. Deletions cut 5 bases from V and 4 bases from J, with 15 bases between. From germline, CDR1 is SGHAT and CDR2 FQNNGV. The CDR3 protein is CASSPLAIPYEQYV. The CDR3 DNA follows: TGTGCCAGCAGCCCGCTAGCGATCCCTTACGAGCAGTACGTC.

This clonotype was recorded at least ten times. The V and J genes are TRBV10-3 and TRBJ2-1; 11 bases fit TRBD2. The germline V gene encodes CDR1 ENHRY and CDR2 SYGVKD. The CDR3 covers 15 residues. The V gene end was trimmed by 2 bases and the J gene end by 8 bases; junction bases not matched to a gene: 5. The CDR3: CAISELAGGMDEQFF. CDR3 sequence (DNA): TGTGCCATCAGTGAGCTAGCGGGAGGAATGGATGAGCAGTTCTTC.

On this clonotype: A much larger clone sits a single nucleotide away, making a read error possible. V and J are TRBV5-1 and TRBJ1-1; possible D gene TRBD1, 5 bases. The V and J ends lost 3 bases and 1 base respectively, with 13 bases between them. The CDR3 totals 15 residues. Germline V CDR1 and CDR2: SGHRS, YFSETQ. The CDR3 DNA is TGCGCCAGCAGCTCGGAAGACAGCTGGAACACTGAAGCTTTCTTT. Protein: CASSSEDSWNTEAFF.

The chain employs TRBV5-1 and TRBJ1-3; D gene uncertain. Deletions cut 6 bases from V and 2 bases from J, with 9 bases between. Germline V lookup: CDR1 SGHRS, CDR2 YFSETQ. The length of the CDR3 is 13 residues. CDR3 nucleotide sequence: TGCGCCAGCAAGGGAGGAACTGGAAACACCATATATTTT. Translation gives CASKGGTGNTIYF.

This clonotype was counted at least ten times. This chain joins TRBV28 and TRBJ2-5, with 9 nucleotides matching TRBD1. The germline V gene has CDR1 MDHEN and CDR2 SYDVKM. The CDR3 contains 15 residues. V shed 7 bases and J 3 bases; nucleotides not matched to a gene: 9. The chain's CDR3 is CASTPQGAVKETQYF. DNA of the CDR3: TGTGCCAGCACCCCACAGGGGGCGGTGAAAGAGACCCAGTACTTC.

This clonotype was seen repeatedly, ten times or more. The rearrangement joins TRBV11-2 to TRBJ1-1; D may be TRBD1 (6 bases). Per the germline V gene, CDR1 is SGHAT and CDR2 is FQNNGV. V shed 5 bases and J shed 1 base, with 8 bases lying between them. The CDR3 length is 13 residues. CDR3 region: CASSTQGNTEAFF. The DNA for the CDR3 is TGTGCCAGCAGCACACAGGGGAACACTGAAGCTTTCTTT.

Only a few counts were recorded for this clonotype. The CDR3 loop is CASSDQGGGTGELFF. For the CDR3, the DNA is TGTGCCAGCAGTGACCAGGGCGGGGGCACCGGGGAGCTGTTTTTT. The rearrangement joins TRBV6-4 to TRBJ2-2, with TRBD2 matching 7 bases. The germline CDR1 and CDR2 sequences are MRHNA and SNTAGT. The V and J ends lost 2 bases and 4 bases, in that order; junction bases with no gene match: 4. The CDR3 has 15 amino acids.

Ten or more counts support this clonotype. The V and J genes are TRBV18 and TRBJ2-1; D might be TRBD1 or TRBD2, each matching 6 bases. Looked up from germline, CDR1 is KGHSH and CDR2 is LQKENI. The CDR3 totals 16 residues. The germline V and J ends were trimmed by 1 base and 7 bases, with 17 bases remaining between them. CDR3 protein: CASSPLFGGGRNEQFF. DNA for the CDR3: TGTGCCAGCTCACCACTCTTCGGTGGGGGGCGGAATGAGCAGTTCTTC.

This clonotype came up a few times. The chain joins TRBV30 to TRBJ1-3, with D possibly TRBD1 on 6 matching bases. V was shortened by 3 bases and J by 4 bases, with 16 bases between the two germline ends. Germline CDR1 GTSNPN, CDR2 SVGIG (reference sequence). There are 15 residues in the CDR3. The CDR3 bases are TGTGCCTGGAGCCCCCGACAGGCGGCCGGAAACACCATATATTTT. Protein: CAWSPRQAAGNTIYF.

The rearrangement links TRBV30 to TRBJ2-7; the D gene is possibly TRBD1 (6 bases). Looked up from germline, CDR1 is GTSNPN and CDR2 is SVGIG (reference sequence). This CDR3 contains 13 residues. Trimming shortened V by 4 bases and J by 3 bases, and 13 bases separated the two germline ends. The CDR3 spells CAWKGTLNYEQYF. The CDR3 nucleotides read TGTGCCTGGAAGGGGACACTAAACTACGAGCAGTACTTC.

This clonotype has ten or more counts. The J gene is TRBJ2-1, the V gene TRBV6-2 or TRBV6-3; D unclear. Trimming cost V 1 base and J 4 bases, with 8 bases left between them. Germline V lookup: CDR1 MNHEY, CDR2 SVGEGT. This CDR3 is built from 14 residues. CDR3 protein: CASSYFVKYNEQFF. CDR3 nucleotide sequence: TGTGCCAGCAGTTACTTTGTAAAATACAATGAGCAGTTCTTC.

At least ten counts were recorded for this clonotype. V gene TRBV12-3 or TRBV12-4 combines with J gene TRBJ1-1; D uncertain. This CDR3 is built from 15 residues. V shed 3 bases and J shed 1 base, with 12 bases lying between them. The CDR3 region has the DNA TGTGCCAGCAGTTTGTCTCCCATTAGGAACACTGAAGCTTTCTTT. Residues: CASSLSPIRNTEAFF.

This clonotype was picked up many times. The genes are TRBV4-2 and TRBJ2-5, with TRBD2 as a possible D gene (6 bases). CDR1 LGHNA and CDR2 YNFKEQ come from the germline V gene. Trimming stripped 2 bases from V and 4 bases from J, with 14 bases between. This CDR3 region has 15 residues. The CDR3 bases are TGTGCCAGCAGCCAAAGCGGACTATTTGGAGAGACCCAGTACTTC. Its protein is CASSQSGLFGETQYF.

This clonotype has at least ten counts. The gene calls are TRBV12-3 or TRBV12-4 and TRBJ2-7, with 14 bases fitting TRBD2. The CDR3 is 15 residues long. The trim removed 6 bases at V and 5 bases at J, leaving 6 bases unmatched. Here the CDR3 reads CASRRGLAGDNEQYV. The CDR3, as DNA: TGTGCCAGCAGGAGGGGACTAGCGGGAGATAACGAGCAGTACGTC.